One and the same sample provided the 32 T cell receptor beta chains below, sequenced in a study of CD8+ T cells in alopecia areata. Extraction and reverse transcription of RNA yielded cDNA as the sequencing template. Only in-frame clones appear in the TCRdb table, and some are missing; sequencing was by immunoSEQ multiplex PCR. This sample has 93,000 or so clones; about 60% occur once, and the top ten carry around 8.8%. Input material: CD4+ T cells sorted from blood. The receptors originated from a human donor in good health.

The chain has TRBV7-9 and TRBJ2-7; no firm D call. The CDR3 contains 12 residues. The V gene lost 11 bases and the J gene lost 4 bases, with 15 bases spanning the gap. Looked up from germline, CDR1 is SEHNR and CDR2 is FQNEAQ (reference sequence). CDR3 sequence: CAVGRSSYEQYF. CDR3 nucleotide sequence: TGTGCCGTAGGACGGAGCTCTTACGAGCAGTACTTC. The entire variable domain, with the rest obtained from reference TRBV7-9 and TRBJ2-7, is as follows: DTGVSQNPRHKITKRGQNVTFRCDPISEHNRLYWYRQTLGQGPEFLTYFQNEAQLEKSRLLSDRFSAERPKGSFSTLEIQRTEQGDSAMYLCAVGRSSYEQYFGPGTRLTVT.

The chain carries TRBV2 and TRBJ2-7; no firm D call. Trimming stripped 8 bases from V and 4 bases from J, with 12 bases between. CDR1 is SNHLY and CDR2 is FYNNEI in the germline V gene. This CDR3 region has 12 residues. CDR3 residues: CASGPSWYEQYF. DNA for the CDR3: TGTGCCAGCGGCCCAAGTTGGTACGAGCAGTACTTC.

V is TRBV25-1 and J is TRBJ2-5, with 8 bases aligning to TRBD1. This CDR3 has 14 residues. J gave up 0 bases and V 10 bases, and 7 bases lay outside the gene matches. Germline V gene data show CDR1 as MGHDK and CDR2 as SYGVNS. The CDR3 DNA reads as TGTGCCACCGGCAGGACAGGGAACCAAGAGACCCAGTACTTC. It codes for CATGRTGNQETQYF.

This clone occurred a few times. The chain uses TRBV30 and TRBJ1-2; 9 nucleotides match TRBD1. V gave up 3 bases and J gave up 7 bases; unmatched junction bases: 3. The CDR3 loop spans 12 amino acids. Per germline, CDR1 GTSNPN and CDR2 SVGIG (reference sequence). The CDR3 DNA sequence: TGTGCCTGGAGGGGACAGGGAAGTGGCTACACCTTC. It yields the protein CAWRGQGSGYTF.

This chain connects TRBV5-1 to TRBJ2-5; the match to TRBD2 covers 10 bases. Germline-derived CDR1 and CDR2 are SGHRS and YFSETQ. The CDR3 extends over 15 amino acids. Trimming cost V 0 bases and J 4 bases; bases outside gene matches: 3. The CDR3 sequence is CASSLDLAGVETQYF. CDR3 nucleotides: TGCGCCAGCAGCTTGGATCTAGCGGGGGTAGAGACCCAGTACTTC.

This chain links TRBV15 with TRBJ2-5; 13 nucleotides agree with TRBD2. The CDR3 is 17 residues long. Trimming took 3 bases from V and 5 from J; bases not matched to a gene: 9. The germline V gene encodes CDR1 LNHNV and CDR2 YYDKDF (reference sequence). The CDR3 protein is CATSSLKTSGGSETQYF. CDR3 DNA sequence: TGTGCCACCAGCAGTCTAAAGACTAGCGGGGGGTCTGAGACCCAGTACTTC.

The V gene is TRBV10-3, the J gene TRBJ2-5, with 7 positions matching TRBD2. CDR3 length: 13 amino acids. V shed 10 bases, J shed 2 bases, and the junction held 7 bases outside the gene matches. CDR1 ENHRY and CDR2 SYGVKD come from the germline V gene. CDR3 in amino acids: CATRGEGQETQYF. The DNA of the CDR3 is TGTGCCACCCGGGGGGAAGGGCAAGAGACCCAGTACTTC.

The V gene is TRBV28, the J gene TRBJ2-7, with D possibly being TRBD1 (6 bases). V gave up 4 bases and J gave up 0 bases, with 13 bases separating them. The CDR3 is 15 residues long. Per germline, CDR1 MDHEN and CDR2 SYDVKM. The CDR3 DNA reads as TGTGCCAGCAGTTCGAGGACAGCCTTCTCCTACGAGCAGTACTTC. Translated, it gives CASSSRTAFSYEQYF. The variable domain in full, with the rest retrieved from reference TRBV28 and TRBJ2-7, is DVKVTQSSRYLVKRTGEKVFLECVQDMDHENMFWYRQDPGLGLRLIYFSYDVKMKEKGDIPEGYSVSREKKERFSLILESASTNQTSMYLCASSSRTAFSYEQYFGPGTRLTVT.

This chain links TRBV7-2 with TRBJ2-7, with a tentative D call TRBD1 (6 bases). The germline V gene encodes CDR1 SGHTA and CDR2 FQGNSA. V gave up 7 bases and J gave up 3 bases, with 13 bases separating them. This CDR3 is built from 13 residues. The CDR3 spells CASTIGQSYEQYF. The CDR3 coding sequence is TGTGCCAGCACCATAGGACAGAGCTACGAGCAGTACTTC.

The rearrangement joins TRBV7-2 to TRBJ2-7; 10 bases line up with TRBD2. The CDR3 extends over 16 amino acids. Germline V gene sequence: CDR1 SGHTA, CDR2 FQGNSA. The J segment lost 2 bases and the V segment lost 1 base, leaving 5 bases of the junction unmatched. CDR3 in DNA: TGTGCCAGCAGCTTAGTGGCCAGCGGGGGGGCCTACGAGCAGTACTTC. Translation: CASSLVASGGAYEQYF.

This clone was seen a handful of times. The chain couples TRBV29-1 to TRBJ1-2; TRBD1 aligns across 9 bases. The V gene end was trimmed by 7 bases and the J gene end by 8 bases; junction bases not matched to a gene: 11. Germline V gene lookup returns CDR1 SQVTM and CDR2 ANQGSEA. The CDR3 length is 13 residues. CDR3 DNA sequence: TGCAGCGCCGGAACCGGGACAGGGAGCGGCTACACCTTC. Its protein product is CSAGTGTGSGYTF.

DNA of the CDR3: TGTGCCAGCAGCAAAGGGGACAGGGGAAATTCACCCCTCCACTTT. Protein: CASSKGDRGNSPLHF. V and J are TRBV4-2 and TRBJ1-6, with 10 nucleotides matching TRBD1. V gave up 5 bases and J gave up 7 bases; unmatched junction bases: 5. The germline CDR1 and CDR2 sequences are LGHNA and YNFKEQ. The CDR3 runs 15 residues.

V and J are TRBV5-6 and TRBJ2-1; D ambiguous. Per the germline V gene, CDR1 is SGHDT and CDR2 is YYEEEE. The V and J ends lost 6 bases and 4 bases respectively, with 11 bases between them. The CDR3 covers 13 residues. The CDR3 DNA is TGTGCCAGCACCATTTCACCGTACAATGAGCAGTTCTTC. It encodes CASTISPYNEQFF.

This chain links TRBV6-5 with TRBJ1-1; D gene ambiguous. The CDR3 has 14 amino acids. CDR1 and CDR2 from the germline V gene are MNHEY and SVGAGI. Trimming stripped 6 bases from V and 2 bases from J, with 13 bases between. Written as DNA, the CDR3 is TGTGCCAGCAGGCCCAAACAGCAAAACACTGAAGCTTTCTTT. This translates into CASRPKQQNTEAFF.

The genes are TRBV27 and TRBJ1-1; D is possibly TRBD1 (5 bases). V lost 6 bases to trimming and J lost 7 bases, with 24 bases between them. The CDR3 covers 16 residues. Germline V CDR1 and CDR2: MNHEY, SMNVEV (reference sequence). This chain's CDR3 is CASSFRLTDSRGEAFF. CDR3 nucleotide sequence: TGTGCCAGCAGCTTTCGACTGACAGACTCACGGGGTGAAGCTTTCTTT.

The chain employs TRBV5-4 and TRBJ2-3; TRBD2 aligns across 9 bases. From germline, CDR1 is SGHNT and CDR2 YYREEE (reference sequence). The CDR3 runs 13 residues. With 5 bases clipped from V and 6 bases from J, the junction kept 4 bases outside the gene matches. The CDR3 sequence is CASSSGGEDTQYF. CDR3 DNA sequence: TGTGCCAGCAGTAGCGGGGGAGAGGATACGCAGTATTTT.

The chain joins TRBV9 to TRBJ2-3; TRBD2 is a possible D gene (6 bases). This CDR3 comprises 16 residues. Trimming removed 0 bases at V and 1 base at J, with 12 bases between. CDR1 and CDR2 from the germline V gene are SGDLS and YYNGEE. The CDR3 DNA reads as TGTGCCAGCAGCGTAGTGGGAGGCCGCGGCACAGATACGCAGTATTTT. This sequence encodes CASSVVGGRGTDTQYF.

The chain employs TRBV25-1 and TRBJ1-2, with TRBD1 matching 7 bases. Germline loops: CDR1 MGHDK, CDR2 SYGVNS. The CDR3 totals 14 residues. Trimming removed 1 base from V and 8 bases from J; junction bases left unmatched: 7. The CDR3 DNA sequence: TGTGCCAGCAGTGAATTGACAGGGATGAAGGGCTACACCTTC. Protein sequence: CASSELTGMKGYTF.

This clone appeared a few times. This chain links TRBV5-4 with TRBJ2-2, with 14 bases lining up with TRBD2. The trim removed 7 bases at V and 0 bases at J, leaving 5 bases unmatched. The CDR3 consists of 17 residues. Germline V gene sequence: CDR1 SGHNT, CDR2 YYREEE (reference sequence). The CDR3 sequence: CASQGLAGGANTGELFF. The CDR3 bases are TGTGCCAGCCAAGGACTAGCGGGGGGAGCGAACACCGGGGAGCTGTTTTTT.

This chain uses TRBV2 with TRBJ2-2; D unclear. This CDR3 comprises 14 residues. Between the trimmed V and J ends, which lost 4 bases and 4 bases, there was a span of 10 bases. Germline V gives CDR1 SNHLY, CDR2 FYNNEI. Here the CDR3 DNA reads TGTGCCAGCAGTGCGTCGTGGGTCACCGGGGAGCTGTTTTTT. Translated: CASSASWVTGELFF.

This clone was detected ten times or more. The V and J genes are TRBV6-1 and TRBJ2-1; D possibly corresponds to TRBD2 (6 bases). CDR1 and CDR2 (germline): MNHNS, SASEGT. This CDR3 comprises 15 residues. Trimming removed 6 bases from V and 9 bases from J, with 21 bases in between. CDR3 in amino acids: CASRMTSSSYGEQFF. CDR3 nucleotide sequence: TGTGCCAGCAGGATGACTAGTTCCTCGTACGGTGAGCAGTTCTTC.

This chain joins TRBV4-2 and TRBJ2-1; D possibly corresponds to TRBD1 (5 bases). Trimming removed 1 base from V and 6 bases from J, with 10 bases in between. The CDR3 is made up of 14 amino acids. Per the germline V gene, CDR1 is LGHNA and CDR2 is YNFKEQ. The CDR3 DNA sequence: TGTGCCAGCAGCCAAGCAGGGAAGGGCAATGAGCAGTTCTTC. Its translation is CASSQAGKGNEQFF.

This clone was seen a handful of times. Other DNA sequences in the same sample also yield this CDR3. The J gene is TRBJ2-3, the V gene TRBV7-2; D is ambiguous. Germline V gene data show CDR1 as SGHTA and CDR2 as FQGNSA. The V gene lost 2 bases and the J gene lost 4 bases, with 1 base spanning the gap. There are 11 residues in the CDR3. The CDR3 nucleotides are TGTGCCAGCAGCTTATCAGATACGCAGTATTTT. It encodes CASSLSDTQYF. The full variable domain, in which reference TRBV7-2 and TRBJ2-3 provide the parts outside the CDR3, is GAGVSQSPSNKVTEKGKDVELRCDPISGHTALYWYRQSLGQGLEFLIYFQGNSAPDKSGLPSDRFSAERTGGSVSTLTIQRTQQEDSAVYLCASSLSDTQYFGPGTRLTVL.

There are a few counts of this clone. This sequence joins TRBV5-1 and TRBJ2-1; 8 bases fit TRBD1. This CDR3 is 13 amino acids long. CDR1 SGHRS and CDR2 YFSETQ come from the germline V gene. V gave up 3 bases and J gave up 5 bases; unmatched junction bases: 1. CDR3 loop: CASSWTGNNEQFF. CDR3 in DNA: TGCGCCAGCAGCTGGACAGGGAACAATGAGCAGTTCTTC. The full variable domain, with the rest looked up from reference TRBV5-1 and TRBJ2-1, is KAGVTQTPRYLIKTRGQQVTLSCSPISGHRSVSWYQQTPGQGLQFLFEYFSETQRNKGNFPGRFSGRQFSNSRSEMNVSTLELGDSALYLCASSWTGNNEQFFGPGTRLTVL.

The chain has TRBV5-6 and TRBJ1-1; tentative D call: TRBD1 (5 bases). The CDR3 has 15 amino acids. Germline CDR1 and CDR2: SGHDT and YYEEEE. With 4 bases removed from V and 2 bases from J, the gap between germline ends came to 15 bases. CDR3 loop: CASSPFRGINTEAFF. DNA for the CDR3: TGTGCCAGCAGCCCCTTCCGGGGGATCAACACTGAAGCTTTCTTT. The entire variable domain, with the rest obtained from reference TRBV5-6 and TRBJ1-1, is as follows: DAGVTQSPTHLIKTRGQQVTLRCSPKSGHDTVSWYQQALGQGPQFIFQYYEEEERQRGNFPDRFSGHQFPNYSSELNVNALLLGDSALYLCASSPFRGINTEAFFGQGTRLTVV.

This chain links TRBV2 with TRBJ1-6, with 10 nucleotides matching TRBD1. Germline trimming cut 8 bases from V and 9 bases from J; bases unmatched to any gene: 7. Germline V gives CDR1 SNHLY, CDR2 FYNNEI. This CDR3 has 14 amino acids. Here the CDR3 DNA reads TGTGCCAGCTTGTTCGGGACAGGGGTTTCACCCCTCCACTTT. Residues: CASLFGTGVSPLHF.

This clone was detected once. The CDR3 region is CASRVGDRHNSPLHF. The CDR3 coding sequence is TGTGCCAGCAGGGTAGGGGACCGCCATAATTCACCCCTCCACTTT. The J gene is TRBJ1-6, the V gene TRBV7-2; a weak D match, TRBD1 (5 bases). CDR1 is SGHTA, CDR2 FQGNSA, per germline. The CDR3 is 15 residues long. Between the trimmed V and J ends, which lost 6 bases and 5 bases, there was a span of 14 bases.

Comments on this clone: Being one base from a much bigger clone, this may be a read error. The CDR3 region has the DNA TGTGCCAGCAGCTACCAAGAGACCCAGTACTTC. Protein product: CASSYQETQYF. The chain joins TRBV5-6 to TRBJ2-5, with unresolved D. The V end lost 3 bases, the J end lost 0 bases, and 0 bases lay between the germline ends. The CDR3 spans 11 residues. Germline loops: CDR1 SGHDT, CDR2 YYEEEE.

The chain combines TRBV7-2 with TRBJ2-1; TRBD2 agrees at 11 bases. The CDR3 is made up of 18 amino acids. Unmatched junction bases numbered 9, after V lost 5 bases and J lost 0 bases. The germline CDR1 and CDR2 sequences are SGHTA and FQGNSA. The CDR3 coding sequence is TGTGCCAGCAGCCCGTCCGGGACTAGCGGAAACTCCTACAATGAGCAGTTCTTC. Amino acid sequence: CASSPSGTSGNSYNEQFF.

CDR3 sequence reads: CASSILLTGANYGYTF. CDR3 in DNA: TGTGCCAGTAGTATCCTCCTAACAGGGGCCAACTATGGCTACACCTTC. V usage is TRBV19 and J usage is TRBJ1-2, with 7 positions matching TRBD1. V shed 3 bases, J shed 2 bases, and the junction held 9 bases outside the gene matches. The CDR3 extends over 16 amino acids. The germline CDR1 and CDR2 sequences are LNHDA and SQIVND (reference sequence). Complete variable domain (other parts from reference TRBV19 and TRBJ1-2): DGGITQSPKYLFRKEGQNVTLSCEQNLNHDAMYWYRQDPGQGLRLIYYSQIVNDFQKGDIAEGYSVSREKKESFPLTVTSAQKNPTAFYLCASSILLTGANYGYTFGSGTRLTVV.

The chain links TRBV30 to TRBJ2-5; D might be TRBD2 (7 bases). Trimming stripped 4 bases from V and 7 bases from J, with 19 bases between. The CDR3 sequence is 14 residues long. The germline gives CDR1 GTSNPN, CDR2 SVGIG (reference sequence). Here the CDR3 DNA reads TGTGCCTGGACACCATACGGGGGGCGGATGACCCAGTACTTC. Translation gives CAWTPYGGRMTQYF.

The genes are TRBV30 and TRBJ1-2, with D unresolved. V dropped 1 base and J dropped 1 base, with 10 bases sitting between them. Germline loops: CDR1 GTSNPN, CDR2 SVGIG (reference sequence). The CDR3 loop spans 14 amino acids. For the CDR3, the DNA is TGTGCCTGGAGTGGAGGGCACAATAACTATGGCTACACCTTC. This encodes CAWSGGHNNYGYTF. Looking up the rest from reference TRBV30 and TRBJ1-2 gives the full variable domain: SQTIHQWPATLVQPVGSPLSLECTVEGTSNPNLYWYRQAAGRGLQLLFYSVGIGQISSEVPQNLSASRPQDRQFILSSKKLLLSDSGFYLCAWSGGHNNYGYTFGSGTRLTVV.